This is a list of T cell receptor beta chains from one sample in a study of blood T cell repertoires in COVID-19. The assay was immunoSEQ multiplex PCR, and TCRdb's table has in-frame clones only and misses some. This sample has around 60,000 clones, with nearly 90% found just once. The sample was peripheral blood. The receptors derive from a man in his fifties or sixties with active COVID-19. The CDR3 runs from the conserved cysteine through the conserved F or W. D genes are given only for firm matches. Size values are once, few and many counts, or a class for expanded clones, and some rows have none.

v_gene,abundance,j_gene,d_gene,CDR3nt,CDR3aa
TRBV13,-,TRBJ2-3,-,TGTGCCAGCAGCCTAACTCCGACAGCCTTGTCCAGCCCCACCACAGATACGCAGTATTTT,CASSLTPTALSSPTTDTQYF
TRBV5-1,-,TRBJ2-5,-,TGCGCCAGCAGCGGGCGCCCGCGAGCGGAGTACCAAGAGACCCAGTACTTC,CASSGRPRAEYQETQYF
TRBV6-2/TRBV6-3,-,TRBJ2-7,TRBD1,TGTGCCAGCAGTTCGGGCAGGGGGCGTAGCGAGCAGTACTTC,CASSSGRGRSEQYF
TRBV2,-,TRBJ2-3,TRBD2,TGTGCCAGCAGCCCTCGGGCGGGGGGGACCACAGATACGCAGTATTTT,CASSPRAGGTTDTQYF
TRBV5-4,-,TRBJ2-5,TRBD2,TGTGCCAGCAGCCTCGGGAGGGCCGAGGAGACCCAGTACTTC,CASSLGRAEETQYF
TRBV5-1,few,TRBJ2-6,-,TGCGCCAGCAGCCCGGACCCAGGGCCTGGGGCCAACGTCCTGACTTTC,CASSPDPGPGANVLTF
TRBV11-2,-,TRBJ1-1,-,TGTGCCAGCAGAAGATTTGGGGAGCGATTGAACACTGAAGCTTTCTTT,CASRRFGERLNTEAFF
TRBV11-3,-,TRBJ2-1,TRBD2,TGTGCCAGCAGCTTAGATCCCCCGGGGGGTTTCTACAATGAGCAGTTCTTC,CASSLDPPGGFYNEQFF
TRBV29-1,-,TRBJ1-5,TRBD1,TGCAGCGCCAACACAGGGGTGGATCAGCCCCAGCATTTT,CSANTGVDQPQHF
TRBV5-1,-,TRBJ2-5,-,TGCGCCAGCATGCTGCAGCGCCAAGAGACCCAGTACTTC,CASMLQRQETQYF
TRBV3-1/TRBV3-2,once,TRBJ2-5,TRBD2,TGTGCCAGCAGCCTCGGACTAGCGGGGGGTGGTGAGACCCAGTACTTC,CASSLGLAGGGETQYF
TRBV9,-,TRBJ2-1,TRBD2,TGTGCCAGCAGCCCCCCCCCGGGACTACCTTACAATGAGCAGTTCTTC,CASSPPPGLPYNEQFF
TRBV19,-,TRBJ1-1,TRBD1,TGTGCCAGTAGTCCCAGAGGACAGGGGCGCGGAGTAAACACTGAAGCTTTCTTT,CASSPRGQGRGVNTEAFF
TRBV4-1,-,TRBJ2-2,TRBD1,TGCGCCAGCAGCCAAGTGGGACAGGGACCGAACCCCGGGGAGCTGTTTTTT,CASSQVGQGPNPGELFF
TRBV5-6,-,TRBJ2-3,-,TGTGCCAGCAGCTCTTGGGGGGGGCCTAGCACAGATACGCAGTATTTT,CASSSWGGPSTDTQYF
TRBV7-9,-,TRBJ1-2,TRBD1,TGTGCCAGCAGCCCCAGACAGGGGGCAGGCTATGGCTACACCTTC,CASSPRQGAGYGYTF
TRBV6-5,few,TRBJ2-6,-,TGTGCCTCCTCCCCGGCCAACGTCCTGACTTTC,CASSPANVLTF
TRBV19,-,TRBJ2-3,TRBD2,TGTGCCAGTCGGACTAGCGGGGGAACAGATACGCAGTATTTT,CASRTSGGTDTQYF
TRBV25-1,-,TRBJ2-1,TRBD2,TGTGCCAGCAGTGCTAGCGGGGGGGCCGGGTGGAATGAGCAGTTCTTC,CASSASGGAGWNEQFF
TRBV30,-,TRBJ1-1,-,TGTGCCTGCCAAGTAAAAGGGAGCGAGTTCTTT,CACQVKGSEFF
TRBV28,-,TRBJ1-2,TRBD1,TGTGCCAGCAGTGCGGGACAGGGGGCCCCCTATGGCTACACCTTC,CASSAGQGAPYGYTF
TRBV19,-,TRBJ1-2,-,TGTGCCAGTAGCGGAGCCCCTGGCTACACCTTC,CASSGAPGYTF
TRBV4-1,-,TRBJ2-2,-,TGCGCCAGCAGCCAAGAAGGGGCGACCGGGGAGCTGTTTTTT,CASSQEGATGELFF